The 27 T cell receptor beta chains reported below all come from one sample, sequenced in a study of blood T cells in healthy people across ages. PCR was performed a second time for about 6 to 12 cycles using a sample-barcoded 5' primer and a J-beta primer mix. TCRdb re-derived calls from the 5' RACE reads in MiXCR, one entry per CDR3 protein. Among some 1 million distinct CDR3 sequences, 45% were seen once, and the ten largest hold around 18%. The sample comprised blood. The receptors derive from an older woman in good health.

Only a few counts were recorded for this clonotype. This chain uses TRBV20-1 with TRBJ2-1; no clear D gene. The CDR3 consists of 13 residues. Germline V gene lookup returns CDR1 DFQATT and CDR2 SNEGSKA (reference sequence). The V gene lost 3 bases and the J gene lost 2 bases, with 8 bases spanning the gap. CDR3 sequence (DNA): TGCAGTGCTAGGAGACCCCCCTACAATGAGCAGTTCTTC. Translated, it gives CSARRPPYNEQFF.

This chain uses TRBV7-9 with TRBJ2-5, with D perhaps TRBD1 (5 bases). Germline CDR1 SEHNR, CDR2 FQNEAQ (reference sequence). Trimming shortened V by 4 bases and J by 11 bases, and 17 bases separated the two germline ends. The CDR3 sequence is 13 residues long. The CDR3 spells CASSYDRLNEQYF. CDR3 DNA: TGTGCCAGCAGCTACGACAGACTTAATGAGCAGTACTTC. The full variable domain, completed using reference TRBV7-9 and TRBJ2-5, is DTGVSQNPRHKITKRGQNVTFRCDPISEHNRLYWYRQTLGQGPEFLTYFQNEAQLEKSRLLSDRFSAERPKGSFSTLEIQRTEQGDSAMYLCASSYDRLNEQYFGPGTRLLVL.

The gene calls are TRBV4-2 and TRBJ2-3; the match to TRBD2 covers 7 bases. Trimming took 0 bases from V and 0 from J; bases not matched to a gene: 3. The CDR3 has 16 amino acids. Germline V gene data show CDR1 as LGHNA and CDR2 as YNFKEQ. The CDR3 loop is CASSQDSGLSTDTQYF. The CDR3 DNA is TGTGCCAGCAGCCAAGATAGCGGGCTAAGCACAGATACGCAGTATTTT.

The CDR3: CSVEDDPAGELFEQFF. The CDR3 DNA sequence: TGCAGCGTTGAAGATGATCCCGCGGGAGAGCTTTTTGAGCAGTTCTTC. The chain recombines TRBV29-1 with TRBJ2-1; 7 bases fit TRBD2. Germline V gene sequence: CDR1 SQVTM, CDR2 ANQGSEA. The length of the CDR3 is 16 residues. The ends lost 0 bases at V and 9 bases at J; junction bases unmatched: 14.

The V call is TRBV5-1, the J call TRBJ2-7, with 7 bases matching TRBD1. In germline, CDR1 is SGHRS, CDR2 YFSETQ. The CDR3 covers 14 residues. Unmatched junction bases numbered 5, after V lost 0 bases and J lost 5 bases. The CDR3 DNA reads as TGCGCCAGCAGCTTGGAAGGACAGGACGACGAGCAGTACTTC. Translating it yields CASSLEGQDDEQYF.

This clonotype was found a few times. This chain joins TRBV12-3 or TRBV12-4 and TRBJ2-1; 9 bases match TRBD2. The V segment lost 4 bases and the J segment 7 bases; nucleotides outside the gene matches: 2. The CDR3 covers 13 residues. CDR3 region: CASSWTSVNEQFF. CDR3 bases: TGTGCCAGCAGTTGGACTAGCGTAAATGAGCAGTTCTTC.

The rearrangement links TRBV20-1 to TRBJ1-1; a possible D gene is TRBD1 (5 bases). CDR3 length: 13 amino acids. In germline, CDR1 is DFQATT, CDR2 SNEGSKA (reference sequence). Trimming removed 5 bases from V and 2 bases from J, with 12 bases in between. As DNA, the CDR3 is TGCAGTGCTTACCGGGACGCCAACACTGAAGCTTTCTTT. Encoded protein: CSAYRDANTEAFF.

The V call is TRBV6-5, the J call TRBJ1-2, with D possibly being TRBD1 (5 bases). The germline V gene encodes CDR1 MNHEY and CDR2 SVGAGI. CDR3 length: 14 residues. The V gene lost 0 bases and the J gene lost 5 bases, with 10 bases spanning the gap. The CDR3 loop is CASSYSGTEYGYTF. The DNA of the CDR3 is TGTGCCAGCAGTTACTCGGGGACTGAGTATGGCTACACCTTC.

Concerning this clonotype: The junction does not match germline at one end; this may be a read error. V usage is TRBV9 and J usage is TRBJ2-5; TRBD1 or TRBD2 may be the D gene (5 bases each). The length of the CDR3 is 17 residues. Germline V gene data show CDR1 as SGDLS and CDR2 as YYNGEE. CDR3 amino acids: CASSVAPGQVGGETQHF. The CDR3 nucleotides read TGTGCCAGCAGCGTAGCCCCGGGGCAGGTTGGCGGAGAGACCCAGCACTTC.

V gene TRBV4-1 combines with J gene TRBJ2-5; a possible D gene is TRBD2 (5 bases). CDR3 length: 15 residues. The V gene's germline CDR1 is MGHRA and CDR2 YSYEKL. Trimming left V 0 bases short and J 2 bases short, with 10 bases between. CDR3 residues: CASSQDPAAQETQYF. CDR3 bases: TGCGCCAGCAGCCAAGATCCAGCGGCGCAAGAGACCCAGTACTTC.

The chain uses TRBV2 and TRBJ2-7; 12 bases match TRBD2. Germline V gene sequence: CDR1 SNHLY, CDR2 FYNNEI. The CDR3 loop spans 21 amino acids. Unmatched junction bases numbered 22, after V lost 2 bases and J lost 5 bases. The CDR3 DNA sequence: TGTGCCAGCAGTGAAACCGTTTCCGGGACTAGCGGGCCCCCAGCGGGGGACGAGCAGTACTTC. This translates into CASSETVSGTSGPPAGDEQYF.

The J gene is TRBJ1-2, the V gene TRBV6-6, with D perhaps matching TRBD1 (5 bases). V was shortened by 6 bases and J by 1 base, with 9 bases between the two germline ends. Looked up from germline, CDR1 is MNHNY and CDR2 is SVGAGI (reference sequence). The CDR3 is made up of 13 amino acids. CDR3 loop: CASRRGVNYGYTF. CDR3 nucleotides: TGTGCCAGCAGACGGGGGGTTAACTATGGCTACACCTTC.

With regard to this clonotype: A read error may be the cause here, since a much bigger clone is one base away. CDR3 protein: CASSPGTSAKGEQYF. CDR3 coding DNA: TGCGCCAGCAGCCCAGGGACTAGCGCAAAGGGTGAGCAGTACTTC. This chain uses TRBV5-1 with TRBJ2-5; 10 nucleotides align to TRBD2. This CDR3 region has 15 residues. V trimming: 4 bases; J trimming: 11 bases; junction bases outside the gene matches: 14. CDR1 is SGHRS and CDR2 is YFSETQ in the germline V gene. Filled out from reference TRBV5-1 and TRBJ2-5, the complete variable domain reads KAGVTQTPRYLIKTRGQQVTLSCSPISGHRSVSWYQQTPGQGLQFLFEYFSETQRNKGNFPGRFSGRQFSNSRSEMNVSTLELGDSALYLCASSPGTSAKGEQYFGPGTRLLVL.

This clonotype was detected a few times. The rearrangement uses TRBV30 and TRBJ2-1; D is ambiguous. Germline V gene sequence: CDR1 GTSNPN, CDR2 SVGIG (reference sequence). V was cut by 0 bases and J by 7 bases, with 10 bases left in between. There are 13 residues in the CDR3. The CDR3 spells CAWSVQVLNEQFF. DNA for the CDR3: TGTGCCTGGAGTGTACAAGTTCTAAATGAGCAGTTCTTC.

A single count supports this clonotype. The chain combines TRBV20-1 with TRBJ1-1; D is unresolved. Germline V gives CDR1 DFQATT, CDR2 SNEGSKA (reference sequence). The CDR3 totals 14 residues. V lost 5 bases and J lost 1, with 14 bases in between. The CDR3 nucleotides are TGCAGTGCTCCCTCCGGACGGGAGAACACTGAAGCTTTCTTT. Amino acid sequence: CSAPSGRENTEAFF.

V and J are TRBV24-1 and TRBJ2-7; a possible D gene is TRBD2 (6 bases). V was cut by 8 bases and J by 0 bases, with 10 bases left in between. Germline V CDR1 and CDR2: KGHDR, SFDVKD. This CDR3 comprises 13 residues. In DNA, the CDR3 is TGTGCCACCACCTTAGCGGACTCCTACGAGCAGTACTTC. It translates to CATTLADSYEQYF.

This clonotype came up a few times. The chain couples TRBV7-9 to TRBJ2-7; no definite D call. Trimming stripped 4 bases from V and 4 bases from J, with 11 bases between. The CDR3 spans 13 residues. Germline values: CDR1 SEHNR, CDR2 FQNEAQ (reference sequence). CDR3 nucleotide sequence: TGTGCCAGCAGCTCTCCCCTATCTTACGAGCAGTACTTC. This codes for CASSSPLSYEQYF. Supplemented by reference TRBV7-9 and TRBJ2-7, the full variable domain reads DTGVSQNPRHKITKRGQNVTFRCDPISEHNRLYWYRQTLGQGPEFLTYFQNEAQLEKSRLLSDRFSAERPKGSFSTLEIQRTEQGDSAMYLCASSSPLSYEQYFGPGTRLTVT.

CDR3: CSARFLPNYEQYF. The CDR3 DNA reads TGCAGTGCTAGGTTCCTTCCCAACTACGAGCAGTACTTC. The chain combines TRBV20-1 with TRBJ2-7, with D hard to call. CDR3 size: 13 residues. The germline V and J ends were trimmed by 3 bases and 3 bases, with 12 bases remaining between them. Germline lookup yields CDR1 DFQATT and CDR2 SNEGSKA (reference sequence).

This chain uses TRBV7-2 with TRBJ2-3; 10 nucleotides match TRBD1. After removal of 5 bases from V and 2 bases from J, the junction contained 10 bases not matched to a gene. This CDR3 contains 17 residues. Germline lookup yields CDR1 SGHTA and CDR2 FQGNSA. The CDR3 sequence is CASSRKPGQGTTDTQYF. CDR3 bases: TGTGCCAGCAGCCGAAAGCCGGGACAGGGGACCACAGATACGCAGTATTTT.

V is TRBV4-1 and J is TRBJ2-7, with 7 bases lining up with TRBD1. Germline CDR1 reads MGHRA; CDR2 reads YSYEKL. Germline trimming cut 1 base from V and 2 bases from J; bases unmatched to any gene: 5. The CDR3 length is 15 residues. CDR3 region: CASSQAVQGAYEQYF. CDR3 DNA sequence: TGCGCCAGCAGCCAAGCTGTTCAGGGGGCCTACGAGCAGTACTTC.

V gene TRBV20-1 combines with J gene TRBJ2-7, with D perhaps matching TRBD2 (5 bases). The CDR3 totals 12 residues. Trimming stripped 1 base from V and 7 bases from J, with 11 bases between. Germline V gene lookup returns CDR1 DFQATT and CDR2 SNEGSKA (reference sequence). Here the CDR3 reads CSARGGASEQYF. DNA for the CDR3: TGCAGTGCTAGAGGGGGAGCGAGTGAGCAGTACTTC.

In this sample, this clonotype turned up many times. DNA for the CDR3: TGCGCCAGCAGCGTTCTAGCGGGAGAGGAAGAGACCCAGTACTTC. It specifies CASSVLAGEEETQYF. The chain combines TRBV5-1 with TRBJ2-5; 10 bases align to TRBD2. This CDR3 is 15 amino acids long. Losses at the gene ends were 4 bases for V and 3 bases for J; bases not matched to a gene: 6. Per the germline V gene, CDR1 is SGHRS and CDR2 is YFSETQ.

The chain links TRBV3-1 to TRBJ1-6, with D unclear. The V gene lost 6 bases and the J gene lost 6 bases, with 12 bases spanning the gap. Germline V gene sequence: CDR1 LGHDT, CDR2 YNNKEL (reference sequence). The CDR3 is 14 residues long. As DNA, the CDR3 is TGTGCCAGCAGAGAGAACCGGGGTAATTCACCCCTCCACTTT. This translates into CASRENRGNSPLHF.

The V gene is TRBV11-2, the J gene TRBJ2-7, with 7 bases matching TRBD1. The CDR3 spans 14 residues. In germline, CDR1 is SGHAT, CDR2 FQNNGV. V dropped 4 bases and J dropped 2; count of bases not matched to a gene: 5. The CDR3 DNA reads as TGTGCCAGCAGCTGGGTCGGGACAGCCTACGAGCAGTACTTC. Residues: CASSWVGTAYEQYF.

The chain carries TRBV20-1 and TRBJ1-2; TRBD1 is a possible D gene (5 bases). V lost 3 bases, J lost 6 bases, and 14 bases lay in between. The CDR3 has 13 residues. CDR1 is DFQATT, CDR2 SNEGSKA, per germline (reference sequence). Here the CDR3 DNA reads TGCAGTGCTAGTCAAGGGGATGACAATGGCTACACCTTC. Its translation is CSASQGDDNGYTF.

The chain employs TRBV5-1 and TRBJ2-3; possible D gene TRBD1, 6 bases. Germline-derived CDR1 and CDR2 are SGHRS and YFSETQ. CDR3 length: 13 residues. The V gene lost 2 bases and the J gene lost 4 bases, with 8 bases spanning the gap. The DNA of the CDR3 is TGCGCCAGCAGCTTCCAGGGGCCAGATACGCAGTATTTT. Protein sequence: CASSFQGPDTQYF. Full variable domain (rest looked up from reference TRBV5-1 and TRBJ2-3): KAGVTQTPRYLIKTRGQQVTLSCSPISGHRSVSWYQQTPGQGLQFLFEYFSETQRNKGNFPGRFSGRQFSNSRSEMNVSTLELGDSALYLCASSFQGPDTQYFGPGTRLTVL.

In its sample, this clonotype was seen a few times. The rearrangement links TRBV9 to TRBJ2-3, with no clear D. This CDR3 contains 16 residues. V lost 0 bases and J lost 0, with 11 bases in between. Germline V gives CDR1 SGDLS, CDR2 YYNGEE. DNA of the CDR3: TGTGCCAGCAGCGTAGAAGTTCACTCTAGCACAGATACGCAGTATTTT. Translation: CASSVEVHSSTDTQYF.